These 3 T cell receptor beta chains were all obtained from the same sample, sequenced in a study of monozygotic twins with inflammatory bowel disease. TCRdb reprocessed the 5' RACE reads and reports one entry per CDR3 protein, with no DNA. This sample's table has over 90,000 distinct CDR3 sequences. Sequencing input: blood. These receptor sequences come from a human donor with ulcerative colitis or Crohn's disease, or a healthy co-twin of an affected twin (not recorded which).

The gene calls are TRBV12-3 or TRBV12-4 and TRBJ2-2; TCRdb indicates TRBD2, and absent DNA this call remains unverified. This CDR3 has 17 residues. This CDR3 is CASSFGTGGGPTGELFF.

This chain joins TRBV5-5 and TRBJ2-7; with no DNA, the TCRdb D assignment of TRBD1 cannot be verified. CDR1 SGHKS and CDR2 YYEKEE come from the germline V gene (reference sequence). CDR3 length equals 16 residues. This CDR3 reads CASSGGQLGVSYEQYF.

The rearrangement joins TRBV4-3 to TRBJ2-7; the D call from TCRdb, TRBD2, cannot be confirmed without DNA. Looked up from germline, CDR1 is LGHNA and CDR2 is YSLEER. The CDR3 sequence is 14 residues long. This CDR3 reads CASSQVGGTYEQYF.